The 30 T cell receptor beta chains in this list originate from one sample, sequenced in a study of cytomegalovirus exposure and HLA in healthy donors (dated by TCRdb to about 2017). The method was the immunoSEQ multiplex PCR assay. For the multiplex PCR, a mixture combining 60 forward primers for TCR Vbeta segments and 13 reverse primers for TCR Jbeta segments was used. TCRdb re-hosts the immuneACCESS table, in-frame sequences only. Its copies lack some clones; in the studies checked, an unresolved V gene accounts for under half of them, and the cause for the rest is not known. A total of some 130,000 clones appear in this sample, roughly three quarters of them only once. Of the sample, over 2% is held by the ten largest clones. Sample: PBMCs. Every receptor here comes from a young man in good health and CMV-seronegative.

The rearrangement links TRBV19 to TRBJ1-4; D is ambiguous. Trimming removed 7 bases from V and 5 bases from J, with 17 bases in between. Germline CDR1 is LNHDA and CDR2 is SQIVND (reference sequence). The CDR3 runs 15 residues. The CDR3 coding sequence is TGTGCCAGTAAAAGGCCGGACGGAGGGAATGAAAAACTGTTTTTT. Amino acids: CASKRPDGGNEKLFF.

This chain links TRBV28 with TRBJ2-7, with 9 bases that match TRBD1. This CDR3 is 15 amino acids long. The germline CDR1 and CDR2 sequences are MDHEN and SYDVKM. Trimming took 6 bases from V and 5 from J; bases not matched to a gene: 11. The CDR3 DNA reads TGTGCCAGCAGGCAACAGGGGGCGCGGTACGACGAGCAGTACTTC. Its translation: CASRQQGARYDEQYF.

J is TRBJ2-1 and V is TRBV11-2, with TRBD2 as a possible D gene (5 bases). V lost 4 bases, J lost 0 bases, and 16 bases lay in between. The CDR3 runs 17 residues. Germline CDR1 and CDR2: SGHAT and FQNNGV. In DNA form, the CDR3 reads TGTGCCAGCAGCTCCGTAGGAGGACCGAGCTCCTACAATGAGCAGTTCTTC. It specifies CASSSVGGPSSYNEQFF.

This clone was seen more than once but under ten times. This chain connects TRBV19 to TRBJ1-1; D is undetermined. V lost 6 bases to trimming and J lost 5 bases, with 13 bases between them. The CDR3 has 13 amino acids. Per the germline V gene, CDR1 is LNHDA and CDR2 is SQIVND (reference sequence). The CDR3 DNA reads TGTGCCAGTAGACGGACGGGAACTACTGAAGCTTTCTTT. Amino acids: CASRRTGTTEAFF.

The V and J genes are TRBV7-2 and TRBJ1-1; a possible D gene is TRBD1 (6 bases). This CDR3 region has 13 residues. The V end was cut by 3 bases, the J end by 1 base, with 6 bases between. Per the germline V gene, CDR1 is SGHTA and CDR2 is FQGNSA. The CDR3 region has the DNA TGTGCCAGCAGCTTGGGACAGAACACTGAAGCTTTCTTT. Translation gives CASSLGQNTEAFF.

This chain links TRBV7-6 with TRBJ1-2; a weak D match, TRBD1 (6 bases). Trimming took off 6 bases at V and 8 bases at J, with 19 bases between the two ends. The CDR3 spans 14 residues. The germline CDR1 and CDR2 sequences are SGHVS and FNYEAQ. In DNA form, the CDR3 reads TGTGCCAGCAGTCCCCTCCCAGGGGCGCAAGGCTACACCTTC. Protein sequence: CASSPLPGAQGYTF.

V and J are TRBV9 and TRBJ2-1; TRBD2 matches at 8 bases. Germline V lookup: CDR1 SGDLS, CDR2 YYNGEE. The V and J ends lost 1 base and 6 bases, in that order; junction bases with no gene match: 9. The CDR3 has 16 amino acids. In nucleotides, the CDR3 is TGTGCCAGCAGCGTACTTAGCGGGATTCTACGCAATGAGCAGTTCTTC. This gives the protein CASSVLSGILRNEQFF.

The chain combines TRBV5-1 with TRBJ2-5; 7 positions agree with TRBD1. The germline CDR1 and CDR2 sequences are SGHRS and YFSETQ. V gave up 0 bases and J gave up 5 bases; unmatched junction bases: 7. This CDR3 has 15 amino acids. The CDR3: CASSLAAGRGETQYF. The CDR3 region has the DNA TGCGCCAGCAGCTTGGCCGCCGGCAGGGGGGAGACCCAGTACTTC. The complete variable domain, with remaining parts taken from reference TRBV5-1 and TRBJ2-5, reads KAGVTQTPRYLIKTRGQQVTLSCSPISGHRSVSWYQQTPGQGLQFLFEYFSETQRNKGNFPGRFSGRQFSNSRSEMNVSTLELGDSALYLCASSLAAGRGETQYFGPGTRLLVL.

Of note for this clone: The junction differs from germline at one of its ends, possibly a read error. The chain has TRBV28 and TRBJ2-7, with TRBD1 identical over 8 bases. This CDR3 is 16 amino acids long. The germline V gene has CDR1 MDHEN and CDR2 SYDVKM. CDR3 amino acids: CVSSQTRDRTKYEQYF. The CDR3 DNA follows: TGTGTCAGCAGCCAAACCAGGGACAGGACCAAATACGAGCAGTACTTC.

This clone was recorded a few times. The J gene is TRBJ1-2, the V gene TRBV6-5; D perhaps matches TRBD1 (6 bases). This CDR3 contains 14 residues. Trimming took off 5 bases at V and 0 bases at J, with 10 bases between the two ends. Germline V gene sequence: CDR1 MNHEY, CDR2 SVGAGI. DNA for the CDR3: TGTGCCAGCAGTCTACGGACAGCTAACTATGGCTACACCTTC. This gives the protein CASSLRTANYGYTF.

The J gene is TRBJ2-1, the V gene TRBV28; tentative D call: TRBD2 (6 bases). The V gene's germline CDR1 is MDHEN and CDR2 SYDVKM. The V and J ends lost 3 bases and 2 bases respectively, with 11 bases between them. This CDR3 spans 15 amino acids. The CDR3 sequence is CASSFDSGPYNEQFF. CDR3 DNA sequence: TGTGCCAGCAGTTTTGATAGCGGTCCCTACAATGAGCAGTTCTTC.

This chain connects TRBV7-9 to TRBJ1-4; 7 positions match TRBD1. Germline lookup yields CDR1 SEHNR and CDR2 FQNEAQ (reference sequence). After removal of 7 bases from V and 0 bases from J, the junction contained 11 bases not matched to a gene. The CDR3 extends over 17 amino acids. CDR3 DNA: TGTGCCAGCACCGCTCTAGGACAGGACCCAACTAATGAAAAACTGTTTTTT. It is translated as CASTALGQDPTNEKLFF.

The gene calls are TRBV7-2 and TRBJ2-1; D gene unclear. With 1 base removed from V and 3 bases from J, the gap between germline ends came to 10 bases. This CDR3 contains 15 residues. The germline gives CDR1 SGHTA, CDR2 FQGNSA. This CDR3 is CASSLDRPSYNEQFF. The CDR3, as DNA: TGTGCCAGCAGCTTAGACCGCCCTAGCTACAATGAGCAGTTCTTC. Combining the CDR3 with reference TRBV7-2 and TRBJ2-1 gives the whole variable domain GAGVSQSPSNKVTEKGKDVELRCDPISGHTALYWYRQSLGQGLEFLIYFQGNSAPDKSGLPSDRFSAERTGGSVSTLTIQRTQQEDSAVYLCASSLDRPSYNEQFFGPGTRLTVL.

Here the CDR3 reads CASRSGGSPYEQYF. CDR3 sequence (DNA): TGTGCCAGCAGATCCGGGGGGTCCCCCTACGAGCAGTACTTC. The chain is built from TRBV2 and TRBJ2-7; 7 bases are shared with TRBD2. Germline V gene data show CDR1 as SNHLY and CDR2 as FYNNEI. Germline trimming cut 6 bases from V and 2 bases from J; bases unmatched to any gene: 7. This CDR3 is built from 14 residues.

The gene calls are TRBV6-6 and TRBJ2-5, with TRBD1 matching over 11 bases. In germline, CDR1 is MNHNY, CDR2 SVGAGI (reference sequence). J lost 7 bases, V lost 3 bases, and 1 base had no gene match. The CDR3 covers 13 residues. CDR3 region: CASSYGTGGTQYF. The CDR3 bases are TGTGCCAGCAGTTATGGGACAGGGGGGACCCAGTACTTC.

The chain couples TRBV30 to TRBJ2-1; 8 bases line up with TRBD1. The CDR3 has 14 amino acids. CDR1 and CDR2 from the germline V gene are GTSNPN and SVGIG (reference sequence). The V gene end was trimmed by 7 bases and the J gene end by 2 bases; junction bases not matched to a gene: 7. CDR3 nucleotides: TGTGCCTCAAACCTCAGGGGGCCCTACAATGAGCAGTTCTTC. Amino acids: CASNLRGPYNEQFF.

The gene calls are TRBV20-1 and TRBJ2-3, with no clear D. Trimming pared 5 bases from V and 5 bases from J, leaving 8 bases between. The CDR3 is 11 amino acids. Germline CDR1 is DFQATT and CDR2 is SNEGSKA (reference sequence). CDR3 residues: CSALILDTQYF. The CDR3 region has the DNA TGCAGTGCTTTGATACTAGATACGCAGTATTTT.

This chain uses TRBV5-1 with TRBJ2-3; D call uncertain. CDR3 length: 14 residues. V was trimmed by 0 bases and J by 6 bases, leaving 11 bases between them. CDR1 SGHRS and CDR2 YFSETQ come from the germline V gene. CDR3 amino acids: CASSLGGPFDTQYF. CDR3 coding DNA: TGCGCCAGCAGCTTGGGAGGTCCATTCGATACGCAGTATTTT.

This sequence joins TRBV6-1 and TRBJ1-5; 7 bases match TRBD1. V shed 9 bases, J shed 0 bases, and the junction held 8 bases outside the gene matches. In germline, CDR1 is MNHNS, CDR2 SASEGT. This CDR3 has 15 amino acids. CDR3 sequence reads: CASTTGYNSNQPQHF. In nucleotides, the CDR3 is TGTGCCAGTACGACAGGGTATAATAGCAATCAGCCCCAGCATTTT.

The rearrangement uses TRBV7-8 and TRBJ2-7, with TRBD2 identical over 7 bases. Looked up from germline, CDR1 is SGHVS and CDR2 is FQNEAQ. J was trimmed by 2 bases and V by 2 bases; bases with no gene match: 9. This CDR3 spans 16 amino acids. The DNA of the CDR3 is TGTGCCAGCAGCTTATGGCCTAGCGGAATCCCCTACGAGCAGTACTTC. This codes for CASSLWPSGIPYEQYF. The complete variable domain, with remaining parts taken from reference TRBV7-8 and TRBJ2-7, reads GAGVSQSPRYKVAKRGQDVALRCDPISGHVSLFWYQQALGQGPEFLTYFQNEAQLDKSGLPSDRFFAERPEGSVSTLKIQRTQQEDSAVYLCASSLWPSGIPYEQYFGPGTRLTVT.

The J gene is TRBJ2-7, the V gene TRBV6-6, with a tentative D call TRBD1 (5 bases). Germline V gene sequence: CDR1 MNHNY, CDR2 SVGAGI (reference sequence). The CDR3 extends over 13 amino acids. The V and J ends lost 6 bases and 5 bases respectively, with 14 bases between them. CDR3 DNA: TGTGCCAGCAGGGACACCCGAGAGCACGAGCAGTACTTC. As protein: CASRDTREHEQYF.

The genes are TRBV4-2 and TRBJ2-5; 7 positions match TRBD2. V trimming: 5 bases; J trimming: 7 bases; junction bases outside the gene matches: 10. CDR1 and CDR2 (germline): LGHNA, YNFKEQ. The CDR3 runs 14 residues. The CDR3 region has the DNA TGTGCCAGCAGCAAAGGGGTCCAGCGGGGGACCCAGTACTTC. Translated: CASSKGVQRGTQYF.

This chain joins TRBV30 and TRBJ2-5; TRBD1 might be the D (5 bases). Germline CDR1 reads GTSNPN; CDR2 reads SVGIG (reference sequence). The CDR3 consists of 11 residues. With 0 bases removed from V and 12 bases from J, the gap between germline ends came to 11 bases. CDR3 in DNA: TGTGCCTGGAGTGTACAGGAGTTTGAGTACTTC. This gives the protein CAWSVQEFEYF.

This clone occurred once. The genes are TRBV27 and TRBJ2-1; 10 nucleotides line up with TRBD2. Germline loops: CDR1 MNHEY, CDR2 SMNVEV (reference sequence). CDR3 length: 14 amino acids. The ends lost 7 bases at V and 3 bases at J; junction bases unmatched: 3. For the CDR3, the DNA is TGTGCCAGCATTAGCGGGAGGATCTACAATGAGCAGTTCTTC. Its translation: CASISGRIYNEQFF.

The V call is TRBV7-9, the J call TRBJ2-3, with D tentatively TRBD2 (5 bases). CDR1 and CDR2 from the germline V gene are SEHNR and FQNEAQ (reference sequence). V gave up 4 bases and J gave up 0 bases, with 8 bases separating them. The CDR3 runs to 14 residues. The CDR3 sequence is CASSWTSSTDTQYF. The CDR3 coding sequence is TGTGCCAGCAGCTGGACTTCTAGCACAGATACGCAGTATTTT.

The CDR3 coding sequence is TGTGCCAGCAACCCCGGGGATGCCTTTTCACCCCTCCACTTT. It specifies CASNPGDAFSPLHF. V usage is TRBV2 and J usage is TRBJ1-6; D is uncertain. V shed 7 bases and J shed 9 bases, with 16 bases lying between them. The CDR3 contains 14 residues. CDR1 SNHLY and CDR2 FYNNEI come from the germline V gene.

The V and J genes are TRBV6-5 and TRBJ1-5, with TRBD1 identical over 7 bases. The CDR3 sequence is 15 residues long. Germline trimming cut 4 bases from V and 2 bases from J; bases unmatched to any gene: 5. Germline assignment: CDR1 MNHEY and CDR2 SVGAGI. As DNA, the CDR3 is TGTGCCAGCAGTTCCCGTGGACAGGGCAATCAGCCCCAGCATTTT. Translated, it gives CASSSRGQGNQPQHF.

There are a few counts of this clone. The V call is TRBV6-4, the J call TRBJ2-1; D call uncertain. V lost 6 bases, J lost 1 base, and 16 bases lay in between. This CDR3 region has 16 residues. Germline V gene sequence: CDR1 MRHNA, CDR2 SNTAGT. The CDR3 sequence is CASSINTQDSYNEQFF. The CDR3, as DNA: TGTGCCAGCAGCATCAATACCCAGGATTCCTACAATGAGCAGTTCTTC.

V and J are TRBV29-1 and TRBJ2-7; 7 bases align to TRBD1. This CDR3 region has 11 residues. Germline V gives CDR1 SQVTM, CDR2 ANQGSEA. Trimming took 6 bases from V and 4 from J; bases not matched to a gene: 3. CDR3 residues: CSVGDSYEQYF. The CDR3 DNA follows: TGCAGCGTAGGGGACAGTTACGAGCAGTACTTC.

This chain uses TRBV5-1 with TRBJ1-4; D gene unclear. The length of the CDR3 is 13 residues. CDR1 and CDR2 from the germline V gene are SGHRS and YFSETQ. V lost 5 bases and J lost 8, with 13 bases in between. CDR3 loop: CASSFGVGEKLFF. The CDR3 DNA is TGCGCCAGCAGTTTCGGGGTCGGAGAAAAACTGTTTTTT.